The TCR beta chain described here comes from a study of somatic mutations in cytotoxic T cells in rheumatoid arthritis. Study-wide context: Each patient's diagnosis was followed right away by a blood draw (roughly 30 ml EDTA), before any treatment. Purity of nearly 100% was reached when some V beta antibody-stained T-cell populations were flow-sorted, including V beta1+ cells sequenced for TCRB.

This CDR3 region has 11 residues. Trimming took 6 bases from V and 3 from J, leaving 4 bases between them. Germline V CDR1 and CDR2: SGHRS, YFSETQ. Only in-frame clones appear in the TCRdb table, and some are missing; sequencing was by immunoSEQ multiplex PCR. Here the sample spans approximately 15,000 clones, roughly 80% being singletons. The gene calls are TRBV5-1 and TRBJ2-1; D is uncertain. Sequencing input: CD8+ T cells sorted from blood. The TCR sequence derives from an adult with rheumatoid arthritis. CDR3 sequence reads: CASNSYNEQFF. CDR3 DNA: TGCGCCAGCAACAGCTACAATGAGCAGTTCTTC.